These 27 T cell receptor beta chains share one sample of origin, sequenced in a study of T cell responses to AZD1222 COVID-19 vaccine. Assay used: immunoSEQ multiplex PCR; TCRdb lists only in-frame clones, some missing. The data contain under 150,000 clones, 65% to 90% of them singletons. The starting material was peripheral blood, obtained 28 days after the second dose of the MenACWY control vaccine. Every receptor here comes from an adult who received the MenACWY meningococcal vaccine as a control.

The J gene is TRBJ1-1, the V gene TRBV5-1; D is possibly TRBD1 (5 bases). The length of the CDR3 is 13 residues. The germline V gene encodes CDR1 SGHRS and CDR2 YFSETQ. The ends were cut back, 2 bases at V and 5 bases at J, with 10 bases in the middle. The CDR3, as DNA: TGCGCCAGCAGCTTAGGGACCGAGACTGAAGCTTTCTTT. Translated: CASSLGTETEAFF. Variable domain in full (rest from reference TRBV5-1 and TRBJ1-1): KAGVTQTPRYLIKTRGQQVTLSCSPISGHRSVSWYQQTPGQGLQFLFEYFSETQRNKGNFPGRFSGRQFSNSRSEMNVSTLELGDSALYLCASSLGTETEAFFGQGTRLTVV.

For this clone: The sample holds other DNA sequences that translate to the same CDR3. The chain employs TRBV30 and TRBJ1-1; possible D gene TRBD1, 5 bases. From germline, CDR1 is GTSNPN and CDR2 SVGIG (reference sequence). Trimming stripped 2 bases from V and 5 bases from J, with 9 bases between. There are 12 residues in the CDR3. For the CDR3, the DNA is TGTGCCTGGAGTCGGGGGGTTACTGAAGCTTTCTTT. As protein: CAWSRGVTEAFF. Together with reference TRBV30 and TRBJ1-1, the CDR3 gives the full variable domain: SQTIHQWPATLVQPVGSPLSLECTVEGTSNPNLYWYRQAAGRGLQLLFYSVGIGQISSEVPQNLSASRPQDRQFILSSKKLLLSDSGFYLCAWSRGVTEAFFGQGTRLTVV.

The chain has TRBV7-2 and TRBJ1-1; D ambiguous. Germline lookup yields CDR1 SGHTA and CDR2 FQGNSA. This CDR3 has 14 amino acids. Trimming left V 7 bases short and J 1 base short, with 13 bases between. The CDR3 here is CASTRSQQNTEAFF. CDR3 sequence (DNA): TGTGCCAGCACCCGTTCCCAACAGAACACTGAAGCTTTCTTT.

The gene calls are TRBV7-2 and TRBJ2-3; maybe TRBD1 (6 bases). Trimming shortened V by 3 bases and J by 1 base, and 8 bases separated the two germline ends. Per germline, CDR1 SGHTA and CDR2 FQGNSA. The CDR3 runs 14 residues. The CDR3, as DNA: TGTGCCAGCAGCTTGAGACAGGGCACAGATACGCAGTATTTT. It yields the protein CASSLRQGTDTQYF.

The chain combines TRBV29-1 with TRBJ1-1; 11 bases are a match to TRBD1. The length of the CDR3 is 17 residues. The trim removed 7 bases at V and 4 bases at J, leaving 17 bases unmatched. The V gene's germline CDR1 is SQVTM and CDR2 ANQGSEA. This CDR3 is CSGQQAGTGGWGTEAFF. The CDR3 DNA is TGCAGCGGCCAACAGGCGGGGACAGGGGGTTGGGGCACTGAAGCTTTCTTT.

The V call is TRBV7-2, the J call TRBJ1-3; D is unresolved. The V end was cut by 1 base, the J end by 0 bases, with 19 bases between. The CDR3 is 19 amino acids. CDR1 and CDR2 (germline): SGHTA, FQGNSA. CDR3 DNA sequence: TGTGCCAGCAGCTTAGACTCTGCCCCAAAACGGATCTCTGGAAACACCATATATTTT. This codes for CASSLDSAPKRISGNTIYF.

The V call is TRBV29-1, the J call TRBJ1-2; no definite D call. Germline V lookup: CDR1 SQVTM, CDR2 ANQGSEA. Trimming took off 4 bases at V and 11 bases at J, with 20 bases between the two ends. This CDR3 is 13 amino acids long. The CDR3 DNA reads TGCAGCGTTGCTAGCACGGCAGCCCCACCTTACACCTTC. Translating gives CSVASTAAPPYTF.

The CDR3 nucleotides are TGTGCCAGCAGCCAAGAAGCTCCGGGACCGAGATACGAGCAGTACTTC. As protein: CASSQEAPGPRYEQYF. The rearrangement links TRBV3-1 (or the pseudogene TRBV3-2) to TRBJ2-7; D may match TRBD1 or TRBD2 (5 bases each). Trimming removed 0 bases at V and 4 bases at J, with 16 bases between. From germline, CDR1 is LGHDT and CDR2 YNNKEL (reference sequence). The CDR3 spans 16 residues.

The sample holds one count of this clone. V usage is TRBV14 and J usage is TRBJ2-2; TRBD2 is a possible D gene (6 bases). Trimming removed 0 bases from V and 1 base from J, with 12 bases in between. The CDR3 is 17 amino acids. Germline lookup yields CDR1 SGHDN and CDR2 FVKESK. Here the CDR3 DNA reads TGTGCCAGCAGCCAAGATTTAGGGCGGGAGAACACCGGGGAGCTGTTTTTT. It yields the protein CASSQDLGRENTGELFF.

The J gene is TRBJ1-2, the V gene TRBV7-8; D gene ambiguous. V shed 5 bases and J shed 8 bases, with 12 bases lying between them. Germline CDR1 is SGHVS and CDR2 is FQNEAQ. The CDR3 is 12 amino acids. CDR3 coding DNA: TGTGCCAGCAGCCCTAGGACCCTGGGCTACACCTTC. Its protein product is CASSPRTLGYTF.

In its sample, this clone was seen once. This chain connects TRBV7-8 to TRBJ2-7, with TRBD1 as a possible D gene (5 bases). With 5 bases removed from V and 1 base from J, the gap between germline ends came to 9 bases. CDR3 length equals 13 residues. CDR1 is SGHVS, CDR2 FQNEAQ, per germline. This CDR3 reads CASSRTPSYEQYV. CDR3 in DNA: TGTGCCAGCAGCCGGACACCATCCTACGAGCAGTACGTC.

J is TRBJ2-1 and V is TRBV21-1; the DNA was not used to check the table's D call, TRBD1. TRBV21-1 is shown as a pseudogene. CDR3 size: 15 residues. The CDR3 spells CASSLPGQAYNEQFF. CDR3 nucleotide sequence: TGTGCCAGCAGCCTACCCGGACAGGCGTACAATGAGCAGTTCTTC.

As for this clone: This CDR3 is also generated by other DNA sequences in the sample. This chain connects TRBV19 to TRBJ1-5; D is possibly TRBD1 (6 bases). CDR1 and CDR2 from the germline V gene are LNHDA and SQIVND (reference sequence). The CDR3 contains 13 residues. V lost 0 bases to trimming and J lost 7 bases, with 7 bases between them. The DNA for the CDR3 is TGTGCCAGTAGTATAGACAGGGGACAGCCCCAGCATTTT. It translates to CASSIDRGQPQHF.

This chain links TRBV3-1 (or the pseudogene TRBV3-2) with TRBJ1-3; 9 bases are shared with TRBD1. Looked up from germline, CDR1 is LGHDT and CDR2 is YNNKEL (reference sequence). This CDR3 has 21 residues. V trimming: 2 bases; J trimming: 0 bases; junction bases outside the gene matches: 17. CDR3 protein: CASSQPRATGGIIYSGNTIYF. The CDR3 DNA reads TGTGCCAGCAGCCAACCCCGCGCGACAGGGGGGATTATCTACTCTGGAAACACCATATATTTT.

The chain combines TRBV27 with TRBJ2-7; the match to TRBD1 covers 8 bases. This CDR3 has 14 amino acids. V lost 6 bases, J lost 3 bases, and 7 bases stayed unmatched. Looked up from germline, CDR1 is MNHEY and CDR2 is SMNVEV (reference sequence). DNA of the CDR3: TGTGCCAGCAGGAGAGGGACAGGAGTCTACGAGCAGTACGTC. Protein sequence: CASRRGTGVYEQYV.

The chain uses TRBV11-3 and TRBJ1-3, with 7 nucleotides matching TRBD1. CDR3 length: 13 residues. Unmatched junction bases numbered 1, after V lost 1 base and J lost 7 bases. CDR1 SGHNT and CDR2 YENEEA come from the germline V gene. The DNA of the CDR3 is TGTGCCAGCAGCTTAGGACAGGGCAACACCATATATTTT. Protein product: CASSLGQGNTIYF.

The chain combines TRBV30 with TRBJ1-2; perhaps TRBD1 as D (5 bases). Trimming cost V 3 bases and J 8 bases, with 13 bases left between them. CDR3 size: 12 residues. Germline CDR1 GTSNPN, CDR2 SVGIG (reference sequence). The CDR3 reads CAWSPGGWGYTF. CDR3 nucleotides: TGTGCCTGGAGCCCGGGGGGATGGGGCTACACCTTC.

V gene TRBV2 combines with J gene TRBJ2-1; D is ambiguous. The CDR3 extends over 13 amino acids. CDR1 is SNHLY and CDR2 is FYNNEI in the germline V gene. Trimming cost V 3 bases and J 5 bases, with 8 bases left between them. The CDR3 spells CASSEMGNNEQFF. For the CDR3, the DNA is TGTGCCAGCAGTGAGATGGGGAACAATGAGCAGTTCTTC.

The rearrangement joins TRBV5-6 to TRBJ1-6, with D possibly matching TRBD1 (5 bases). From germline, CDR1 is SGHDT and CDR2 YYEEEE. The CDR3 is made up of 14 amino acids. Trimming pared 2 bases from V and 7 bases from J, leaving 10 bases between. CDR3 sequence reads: CASSLSGQNSPLHF. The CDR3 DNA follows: TGTGCCAGCAGCTTATCAGGGCAGAATTCACCCCTCCACTTT.

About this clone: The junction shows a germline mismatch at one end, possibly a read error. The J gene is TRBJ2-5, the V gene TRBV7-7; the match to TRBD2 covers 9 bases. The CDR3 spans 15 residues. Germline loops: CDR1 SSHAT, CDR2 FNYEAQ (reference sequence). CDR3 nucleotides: TGTGCTAGCAGCTTAAGGGCGGGAGGGCCAGAGACCCAGTACTTC. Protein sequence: CASSLRAGGPETQYF.

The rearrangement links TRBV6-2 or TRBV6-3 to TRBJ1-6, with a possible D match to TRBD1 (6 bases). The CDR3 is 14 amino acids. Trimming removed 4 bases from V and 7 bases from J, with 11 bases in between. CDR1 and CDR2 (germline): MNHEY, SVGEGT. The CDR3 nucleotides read TGTGCCAGCAGTTGGGCAGGGGAGAATTCACCCCTCCACTTT. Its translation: CASSWAGENSPLHF.

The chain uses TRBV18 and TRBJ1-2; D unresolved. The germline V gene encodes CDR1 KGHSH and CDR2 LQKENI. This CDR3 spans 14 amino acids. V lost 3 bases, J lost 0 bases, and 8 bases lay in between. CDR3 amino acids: CASSPHLTNYGYTF. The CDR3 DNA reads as TGTGCCAGCTCACCCCACCTGACTAACTATGGCTACACCTTC.

The CDR3 sequence is CASTGDREGAFF. The CDR3 DNA reads TGTGCCAGCACGGGAGACAGGGAAGGAGCTTTCTTT. V usage is TRBV2 and J usage is TRBJ1-1, with 7 bases identical to TRBD1. Germline CDR1 is SNHLY and CDR2 is FYNNEI. This CDR3 contains 12 residues. The junction had 9 bases not matched to a gene; V was cut back by 7 bases and J by 10 bases.

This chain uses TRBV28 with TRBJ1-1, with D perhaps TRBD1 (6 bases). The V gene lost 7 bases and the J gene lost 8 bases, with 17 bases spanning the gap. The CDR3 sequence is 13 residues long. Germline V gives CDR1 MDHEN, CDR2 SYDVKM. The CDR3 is CASKPGEKREAFF. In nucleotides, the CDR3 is TGTGCCAGCAAACCAGGGGAAAAAAGAGAAGCTTTCTTT.

As DNA, the CDR3 is TGTGCCACCAGCAGAGATGTAATCCCCTCCGGGGATAACTATGGCTACACCTTC. It translates to CATSRDVIPSGDNYGYTF. This chain connects TRBV15 to TRBJ1-2; D remains ambiguous. Germline V gene sequence: CDR1 LNHNV, CDR2 YYDKDF (reference sequence). Trimming cost V 0 bases and J 1 base, with 18 bases left between them. The CDR3 spans 18 residues. Full variable domain (rest looked up from reference TRBV15 and TRBJ1-2): DAMVIQNPRYQVTQFGKPVTLSCSQTLNHNVMYWYQQKSSQAPKLLFHYYDKDFNNEADTPDNFQSRRPNTSFCFLDIRSPGLGDTAMYLCATSRDVIPSGDNYGYTFGSGTRLTVV.

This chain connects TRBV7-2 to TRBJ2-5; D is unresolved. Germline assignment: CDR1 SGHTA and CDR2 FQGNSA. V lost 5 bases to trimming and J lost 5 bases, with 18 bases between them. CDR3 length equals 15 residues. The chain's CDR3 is CASSRPMGGRETQYF. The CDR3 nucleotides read TGTGCCAGCAGCCGTCCTATGGGCGGTAGGGAGACCCAGTACTTC.

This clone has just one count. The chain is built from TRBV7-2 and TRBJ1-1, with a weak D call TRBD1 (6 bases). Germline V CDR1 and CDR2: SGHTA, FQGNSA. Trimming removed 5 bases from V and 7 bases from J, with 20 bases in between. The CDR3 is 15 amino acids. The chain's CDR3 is CASSPRGGRYGEAFF. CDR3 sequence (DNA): TGTGCCAGCAGCCCACGTGGGGGCCGCTACGGTGAAGCTTTCTTT.